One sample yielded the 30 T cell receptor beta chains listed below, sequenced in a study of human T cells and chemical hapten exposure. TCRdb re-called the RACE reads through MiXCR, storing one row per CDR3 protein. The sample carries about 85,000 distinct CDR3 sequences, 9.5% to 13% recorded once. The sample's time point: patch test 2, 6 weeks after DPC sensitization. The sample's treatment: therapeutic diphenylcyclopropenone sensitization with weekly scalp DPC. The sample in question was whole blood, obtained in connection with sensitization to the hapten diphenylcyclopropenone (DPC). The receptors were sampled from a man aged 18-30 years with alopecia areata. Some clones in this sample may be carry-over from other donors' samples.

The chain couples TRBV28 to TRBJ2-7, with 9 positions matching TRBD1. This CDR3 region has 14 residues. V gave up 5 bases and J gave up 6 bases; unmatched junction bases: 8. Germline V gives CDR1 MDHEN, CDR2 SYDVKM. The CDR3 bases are TGTGCCAGCAGTGCCTCCGGGACAGGGATCGAGCAGTACGTC. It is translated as CASSASGTGIEQYV.

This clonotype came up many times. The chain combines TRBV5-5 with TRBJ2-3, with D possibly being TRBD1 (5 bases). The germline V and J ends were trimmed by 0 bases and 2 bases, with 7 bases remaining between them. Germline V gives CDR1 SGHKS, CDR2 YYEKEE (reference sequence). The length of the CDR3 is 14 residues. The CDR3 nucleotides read TGTGCCAGCAGCTTGGGGGGCCTCACAGATACGCAGTATTTT. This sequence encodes CASSLGGLTDTQYF.

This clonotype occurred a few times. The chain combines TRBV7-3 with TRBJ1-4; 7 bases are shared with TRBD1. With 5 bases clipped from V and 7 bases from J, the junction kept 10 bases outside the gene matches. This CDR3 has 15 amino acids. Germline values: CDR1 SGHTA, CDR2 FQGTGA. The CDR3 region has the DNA TGTGCCAGCAGCGTACAGGGGAGTGAAAGTGAAAAACTGTTTTTT. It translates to CASSVQGSESEKLFF.

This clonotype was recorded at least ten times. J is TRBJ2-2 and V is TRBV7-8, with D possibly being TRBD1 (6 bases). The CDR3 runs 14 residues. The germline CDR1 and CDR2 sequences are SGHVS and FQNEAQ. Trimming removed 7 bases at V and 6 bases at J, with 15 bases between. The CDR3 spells CASTHNRAPGELFF. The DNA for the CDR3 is TGTGCCAGCACCCACAACAGGGCCCCCGGGGAGCTGTTTTTT.

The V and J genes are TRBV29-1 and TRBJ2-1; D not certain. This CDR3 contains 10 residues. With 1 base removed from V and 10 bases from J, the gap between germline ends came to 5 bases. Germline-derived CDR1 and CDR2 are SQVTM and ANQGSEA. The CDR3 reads CSVEGWEQFF. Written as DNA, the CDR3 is TGCAGCGTTGAAGGCTGGGAGCAGTTCTTC.

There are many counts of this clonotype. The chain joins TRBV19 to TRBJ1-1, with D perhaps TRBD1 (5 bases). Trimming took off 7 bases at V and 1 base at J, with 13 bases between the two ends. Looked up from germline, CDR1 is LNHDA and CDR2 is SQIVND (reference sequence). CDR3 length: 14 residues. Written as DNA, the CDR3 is TGTGCCAGTACCCCGGACATCTGGAACACTGAAGCTTTCTTT. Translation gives CASTPDIWNTEAFF.

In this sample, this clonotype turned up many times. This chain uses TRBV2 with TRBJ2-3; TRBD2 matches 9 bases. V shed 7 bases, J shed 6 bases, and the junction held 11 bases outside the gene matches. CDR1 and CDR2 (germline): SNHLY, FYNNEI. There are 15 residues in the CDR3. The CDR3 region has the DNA TGTGCCAGCACCGAACAGCGGGGGGCTGAGGATACGCAGTATTTT. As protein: CASTEQRGAEDTQYF.

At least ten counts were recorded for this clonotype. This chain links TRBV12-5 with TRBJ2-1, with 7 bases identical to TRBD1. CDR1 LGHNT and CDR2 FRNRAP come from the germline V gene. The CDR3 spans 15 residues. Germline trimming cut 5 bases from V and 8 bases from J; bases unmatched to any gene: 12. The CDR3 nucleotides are TGTGCTAGTGGTCCACGCCGAGGACAGGCCGATGAGCAGTTCTTC. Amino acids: CASGPRRGQADEQFF.

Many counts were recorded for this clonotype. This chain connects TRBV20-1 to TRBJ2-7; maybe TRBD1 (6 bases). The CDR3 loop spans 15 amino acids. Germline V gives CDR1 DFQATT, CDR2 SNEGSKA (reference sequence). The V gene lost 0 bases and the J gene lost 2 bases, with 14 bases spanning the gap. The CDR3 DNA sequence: TGCAGTGCTAGAGACCTATGGACAGCCACCTACGAGCAGTACTTC. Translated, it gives CSARDLWTATYEQYF.

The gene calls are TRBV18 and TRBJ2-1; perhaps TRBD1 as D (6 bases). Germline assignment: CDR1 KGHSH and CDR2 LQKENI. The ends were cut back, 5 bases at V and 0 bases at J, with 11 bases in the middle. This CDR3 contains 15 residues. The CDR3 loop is CASSVSDSSYNEQFF. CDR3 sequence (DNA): TGTGCCAGCTCAGTGTCGGACAGCTCCTACAATGAGCAGTTCTTC.

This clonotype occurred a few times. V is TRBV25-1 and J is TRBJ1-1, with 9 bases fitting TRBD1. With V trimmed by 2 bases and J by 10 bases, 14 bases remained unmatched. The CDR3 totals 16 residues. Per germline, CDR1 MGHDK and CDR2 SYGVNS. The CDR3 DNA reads TGTGCCAGCAGTGAACTTGGCGTGGGGACAGGGTTTGTAGCTTTCTTT. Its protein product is CASSELGVGTGFVAFF.

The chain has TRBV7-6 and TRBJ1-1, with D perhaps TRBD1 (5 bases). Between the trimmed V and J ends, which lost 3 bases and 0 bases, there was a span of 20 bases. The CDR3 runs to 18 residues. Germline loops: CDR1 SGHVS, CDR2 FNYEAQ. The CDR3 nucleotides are TGTGCCAGCAGCTTCGCGGGGCTGGGGGGATTCGTGAACACTGAAGCTTTCTTT. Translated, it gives CASSFAGLGGFVNTEAFF.

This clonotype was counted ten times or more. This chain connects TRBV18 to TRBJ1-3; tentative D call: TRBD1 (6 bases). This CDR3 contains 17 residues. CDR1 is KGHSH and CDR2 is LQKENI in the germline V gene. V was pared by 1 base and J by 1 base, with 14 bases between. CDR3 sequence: CASSPRGTPRSGNTIYF. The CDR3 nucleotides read TGTGCCAGCTCACCACGGGGGACACCTCGTTCTGGAAACACCATATATTTT.

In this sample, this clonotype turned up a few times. The CDR3 spells CASSLAGMGVNTEAFF. DNA for the CDR3: TGTGCCAGCAGTTTAGCGGGGATGGGGGTGAACACTGAAGCTTTCTTT. The V call is TRBV28, the J call TRBJ1-1, with D maybe TRBD1 (5 bases). CDR3 length equals 16 residues. Trimming pared 2 bases from V and 0 bases from J, leaving 13 bases between. Germline V gene data show CDR1 as MDHEN and CDR2 as SYDVKM.

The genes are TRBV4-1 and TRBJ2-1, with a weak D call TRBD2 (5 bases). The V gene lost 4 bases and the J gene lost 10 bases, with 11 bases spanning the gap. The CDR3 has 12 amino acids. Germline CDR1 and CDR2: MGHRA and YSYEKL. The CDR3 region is CASSPPSGEQFF. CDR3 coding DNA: TGCGCCAGCAGCCCCCCAAGCGGAGAGCAGTTCTTC.

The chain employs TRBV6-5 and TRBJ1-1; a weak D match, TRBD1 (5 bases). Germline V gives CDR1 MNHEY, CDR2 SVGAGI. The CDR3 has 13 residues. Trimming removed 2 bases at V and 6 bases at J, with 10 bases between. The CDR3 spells CASSYLPGAEAFF. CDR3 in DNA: TGTGCCAGCAGTTACCTGCCGGGGGCTGAAGCTTTCTTT.

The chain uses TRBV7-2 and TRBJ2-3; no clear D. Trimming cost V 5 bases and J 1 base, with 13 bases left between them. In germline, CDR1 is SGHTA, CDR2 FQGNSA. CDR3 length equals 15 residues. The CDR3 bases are TGTGCCAGCAGCCAGGTCTACGGTCGCACAGATACGCAGTATTTT. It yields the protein CASSQVYGRTDTQYF.

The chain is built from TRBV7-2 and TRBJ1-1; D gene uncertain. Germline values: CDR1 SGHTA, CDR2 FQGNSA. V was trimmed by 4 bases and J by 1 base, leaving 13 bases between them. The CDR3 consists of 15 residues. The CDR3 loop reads CASSYSQTPNTEAFF. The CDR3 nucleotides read TGTGCCAGCAGCTACTCCCAGACACCGAACACTGAAGCTTTCTTT.

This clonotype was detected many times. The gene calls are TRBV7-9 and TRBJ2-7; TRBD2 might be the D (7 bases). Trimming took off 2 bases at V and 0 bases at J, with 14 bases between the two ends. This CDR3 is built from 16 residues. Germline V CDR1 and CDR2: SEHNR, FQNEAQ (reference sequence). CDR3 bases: TGTGCCAGCAGCTTACTAGGCGGGGGACACTCCTACGAGCAGTACTTC. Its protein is CASSLLGGGHSYEQYF.

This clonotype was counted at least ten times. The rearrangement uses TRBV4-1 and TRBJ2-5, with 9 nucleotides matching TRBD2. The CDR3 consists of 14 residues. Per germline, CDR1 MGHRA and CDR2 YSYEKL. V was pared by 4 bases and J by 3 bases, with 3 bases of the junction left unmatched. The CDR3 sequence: CASSRGLAEETQYF. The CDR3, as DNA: TGCGCCAGCAGCCGGGGACTAGCCGAAGAGACCCAGTACTTC.

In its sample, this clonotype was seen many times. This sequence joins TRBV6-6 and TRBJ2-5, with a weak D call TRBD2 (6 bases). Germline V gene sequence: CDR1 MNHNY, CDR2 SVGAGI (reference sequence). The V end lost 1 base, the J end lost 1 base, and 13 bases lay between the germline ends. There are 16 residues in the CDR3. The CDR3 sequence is CASSYLGRGGQETQYF. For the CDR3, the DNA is TGTGCCAGCAGTTACTTGGGCCGGGGAGGCCAAGAGACCCAGTACTTC.

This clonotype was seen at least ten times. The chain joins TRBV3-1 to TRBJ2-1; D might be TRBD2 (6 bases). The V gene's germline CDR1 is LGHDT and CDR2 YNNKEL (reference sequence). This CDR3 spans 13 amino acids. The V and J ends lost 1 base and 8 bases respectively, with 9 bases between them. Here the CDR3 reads CASSQGRVDEQFF. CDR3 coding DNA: TGTGCCAGCAGCCAAGGGAGGGTCGATGAGCAGTTCTTC.

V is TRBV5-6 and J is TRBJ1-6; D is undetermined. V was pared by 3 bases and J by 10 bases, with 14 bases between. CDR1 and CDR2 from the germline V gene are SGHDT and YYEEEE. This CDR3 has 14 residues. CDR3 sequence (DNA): TGTGCCAGCAGCTCGGGAGCTTACCTGTCACCCCTCCACTTT. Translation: CASSSGAYLSPLHF.

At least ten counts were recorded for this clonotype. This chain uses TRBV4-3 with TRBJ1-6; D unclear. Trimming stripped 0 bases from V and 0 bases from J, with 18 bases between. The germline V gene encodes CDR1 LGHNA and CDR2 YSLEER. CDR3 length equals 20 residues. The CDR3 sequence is CASSQDGRGALRSYNSPLHF. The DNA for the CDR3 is TGCGCCAGCAGCCAAGATGGGCGGGGAGCCCTCCGCTCCTATAATTCACCCCTCCACTTT.

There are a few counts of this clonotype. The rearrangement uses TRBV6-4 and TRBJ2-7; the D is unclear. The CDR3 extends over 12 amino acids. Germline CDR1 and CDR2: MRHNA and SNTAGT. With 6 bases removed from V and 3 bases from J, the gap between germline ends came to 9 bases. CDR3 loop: CASRHTGYEQYV. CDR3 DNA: TGTGCCAGCAGACATACGGGCTACGAGCAGTACGTC.

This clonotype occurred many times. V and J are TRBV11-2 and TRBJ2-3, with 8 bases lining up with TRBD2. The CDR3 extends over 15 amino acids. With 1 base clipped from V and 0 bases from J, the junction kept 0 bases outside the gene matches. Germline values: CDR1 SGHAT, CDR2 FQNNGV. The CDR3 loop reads CASSLASGSTDTQYF. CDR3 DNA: TGTGCCAGCAGCTTAGCTAGCGGGAGCACAGATACGCAGTATTTT.

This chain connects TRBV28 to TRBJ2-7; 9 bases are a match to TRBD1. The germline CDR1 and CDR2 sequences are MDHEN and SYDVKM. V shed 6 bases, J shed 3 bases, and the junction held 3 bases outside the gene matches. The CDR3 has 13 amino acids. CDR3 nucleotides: TGTGCCAGCAGGATGACAGGGGGCTACGAGCAGTACTTC. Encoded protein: CASRMTGGYEQYF.

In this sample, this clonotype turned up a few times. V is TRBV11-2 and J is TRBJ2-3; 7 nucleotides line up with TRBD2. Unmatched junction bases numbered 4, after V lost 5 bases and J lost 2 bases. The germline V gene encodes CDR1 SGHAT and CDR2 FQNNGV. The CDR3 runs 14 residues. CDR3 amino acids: CASSLRLATDTQYF. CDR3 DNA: TGTGCCAGCAGCCTTCGACTAGCCACAGATACGCAGTATTTT.

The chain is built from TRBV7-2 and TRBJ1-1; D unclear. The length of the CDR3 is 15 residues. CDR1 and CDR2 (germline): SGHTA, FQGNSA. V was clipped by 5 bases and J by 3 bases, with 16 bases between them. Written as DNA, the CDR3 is TGTGCCAGCAGCATCAAGCCGCCGCGGGACACTGAAGCTTTCTTT. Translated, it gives CASSIKPPRDTEAFF.

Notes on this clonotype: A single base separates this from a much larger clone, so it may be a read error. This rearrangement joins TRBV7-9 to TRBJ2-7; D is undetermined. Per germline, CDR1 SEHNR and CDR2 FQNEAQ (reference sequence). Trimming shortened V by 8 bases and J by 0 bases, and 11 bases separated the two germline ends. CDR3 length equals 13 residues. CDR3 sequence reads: CASGLLDSYEQYF. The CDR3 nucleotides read TGTGCCAGCGGCCTCCTTGACTCCTACGAGCAGTACTTC.